This T cell receptor (beta chain) is from a study of blood T cell repertoires in COVID-19. CDR3 length: 13 residues. From germline, CDR1 is SGHDT and CDR2 YYEEEE. Deletions cut 0 bases from V and 2 bases from J, with 5 bases between. Measured with immunoSEQ multiplex PCR; TCRdb has only the in-frame clones, and not every one. There are about 75,000 clones in the sample; about 90% occur only once, and roughly 2.5% lies in the top ten. This TCR derives from a human donor in a cohort sampled during active COVID-19. Sequenced: peripheral blood. J is TRBJ2-5 and V is TRBV5-6, with unresolved D. Here the CDR3 reads CASSLDQQETQYF. CDR3 DNA: TGTGCCAGCAGCTTGGATCAACAAGAGACCCAGTACTTC.